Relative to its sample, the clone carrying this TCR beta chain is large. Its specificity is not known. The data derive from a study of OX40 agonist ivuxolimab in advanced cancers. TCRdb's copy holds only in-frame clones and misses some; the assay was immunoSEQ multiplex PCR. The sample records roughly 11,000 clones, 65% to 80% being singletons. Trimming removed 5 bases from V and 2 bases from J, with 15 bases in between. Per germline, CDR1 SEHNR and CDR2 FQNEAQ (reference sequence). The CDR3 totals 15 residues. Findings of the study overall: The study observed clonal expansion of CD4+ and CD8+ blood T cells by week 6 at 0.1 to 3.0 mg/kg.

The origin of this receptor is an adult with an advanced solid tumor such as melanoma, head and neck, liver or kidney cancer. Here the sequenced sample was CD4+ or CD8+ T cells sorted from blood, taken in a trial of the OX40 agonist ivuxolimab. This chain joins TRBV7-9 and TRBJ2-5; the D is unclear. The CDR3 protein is CASSRSSNSQETQYF. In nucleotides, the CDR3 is TGTGCCAGCAGCCGATCGTCTAACTCACAAGAGACCCAGTACTTC.